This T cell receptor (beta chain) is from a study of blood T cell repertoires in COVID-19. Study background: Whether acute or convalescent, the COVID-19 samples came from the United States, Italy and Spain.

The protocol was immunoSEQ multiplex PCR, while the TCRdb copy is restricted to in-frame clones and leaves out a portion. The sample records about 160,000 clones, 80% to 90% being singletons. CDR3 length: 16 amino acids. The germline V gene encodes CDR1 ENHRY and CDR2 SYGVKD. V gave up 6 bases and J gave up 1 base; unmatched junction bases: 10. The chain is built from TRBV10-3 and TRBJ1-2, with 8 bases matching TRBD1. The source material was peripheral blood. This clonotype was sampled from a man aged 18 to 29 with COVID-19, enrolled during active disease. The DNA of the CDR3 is TGTGCCATCAGATCAGGGGGCAAAAACCATAACTATGGCTACACCTTC. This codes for CAIRSGGKNHNYGYTF.